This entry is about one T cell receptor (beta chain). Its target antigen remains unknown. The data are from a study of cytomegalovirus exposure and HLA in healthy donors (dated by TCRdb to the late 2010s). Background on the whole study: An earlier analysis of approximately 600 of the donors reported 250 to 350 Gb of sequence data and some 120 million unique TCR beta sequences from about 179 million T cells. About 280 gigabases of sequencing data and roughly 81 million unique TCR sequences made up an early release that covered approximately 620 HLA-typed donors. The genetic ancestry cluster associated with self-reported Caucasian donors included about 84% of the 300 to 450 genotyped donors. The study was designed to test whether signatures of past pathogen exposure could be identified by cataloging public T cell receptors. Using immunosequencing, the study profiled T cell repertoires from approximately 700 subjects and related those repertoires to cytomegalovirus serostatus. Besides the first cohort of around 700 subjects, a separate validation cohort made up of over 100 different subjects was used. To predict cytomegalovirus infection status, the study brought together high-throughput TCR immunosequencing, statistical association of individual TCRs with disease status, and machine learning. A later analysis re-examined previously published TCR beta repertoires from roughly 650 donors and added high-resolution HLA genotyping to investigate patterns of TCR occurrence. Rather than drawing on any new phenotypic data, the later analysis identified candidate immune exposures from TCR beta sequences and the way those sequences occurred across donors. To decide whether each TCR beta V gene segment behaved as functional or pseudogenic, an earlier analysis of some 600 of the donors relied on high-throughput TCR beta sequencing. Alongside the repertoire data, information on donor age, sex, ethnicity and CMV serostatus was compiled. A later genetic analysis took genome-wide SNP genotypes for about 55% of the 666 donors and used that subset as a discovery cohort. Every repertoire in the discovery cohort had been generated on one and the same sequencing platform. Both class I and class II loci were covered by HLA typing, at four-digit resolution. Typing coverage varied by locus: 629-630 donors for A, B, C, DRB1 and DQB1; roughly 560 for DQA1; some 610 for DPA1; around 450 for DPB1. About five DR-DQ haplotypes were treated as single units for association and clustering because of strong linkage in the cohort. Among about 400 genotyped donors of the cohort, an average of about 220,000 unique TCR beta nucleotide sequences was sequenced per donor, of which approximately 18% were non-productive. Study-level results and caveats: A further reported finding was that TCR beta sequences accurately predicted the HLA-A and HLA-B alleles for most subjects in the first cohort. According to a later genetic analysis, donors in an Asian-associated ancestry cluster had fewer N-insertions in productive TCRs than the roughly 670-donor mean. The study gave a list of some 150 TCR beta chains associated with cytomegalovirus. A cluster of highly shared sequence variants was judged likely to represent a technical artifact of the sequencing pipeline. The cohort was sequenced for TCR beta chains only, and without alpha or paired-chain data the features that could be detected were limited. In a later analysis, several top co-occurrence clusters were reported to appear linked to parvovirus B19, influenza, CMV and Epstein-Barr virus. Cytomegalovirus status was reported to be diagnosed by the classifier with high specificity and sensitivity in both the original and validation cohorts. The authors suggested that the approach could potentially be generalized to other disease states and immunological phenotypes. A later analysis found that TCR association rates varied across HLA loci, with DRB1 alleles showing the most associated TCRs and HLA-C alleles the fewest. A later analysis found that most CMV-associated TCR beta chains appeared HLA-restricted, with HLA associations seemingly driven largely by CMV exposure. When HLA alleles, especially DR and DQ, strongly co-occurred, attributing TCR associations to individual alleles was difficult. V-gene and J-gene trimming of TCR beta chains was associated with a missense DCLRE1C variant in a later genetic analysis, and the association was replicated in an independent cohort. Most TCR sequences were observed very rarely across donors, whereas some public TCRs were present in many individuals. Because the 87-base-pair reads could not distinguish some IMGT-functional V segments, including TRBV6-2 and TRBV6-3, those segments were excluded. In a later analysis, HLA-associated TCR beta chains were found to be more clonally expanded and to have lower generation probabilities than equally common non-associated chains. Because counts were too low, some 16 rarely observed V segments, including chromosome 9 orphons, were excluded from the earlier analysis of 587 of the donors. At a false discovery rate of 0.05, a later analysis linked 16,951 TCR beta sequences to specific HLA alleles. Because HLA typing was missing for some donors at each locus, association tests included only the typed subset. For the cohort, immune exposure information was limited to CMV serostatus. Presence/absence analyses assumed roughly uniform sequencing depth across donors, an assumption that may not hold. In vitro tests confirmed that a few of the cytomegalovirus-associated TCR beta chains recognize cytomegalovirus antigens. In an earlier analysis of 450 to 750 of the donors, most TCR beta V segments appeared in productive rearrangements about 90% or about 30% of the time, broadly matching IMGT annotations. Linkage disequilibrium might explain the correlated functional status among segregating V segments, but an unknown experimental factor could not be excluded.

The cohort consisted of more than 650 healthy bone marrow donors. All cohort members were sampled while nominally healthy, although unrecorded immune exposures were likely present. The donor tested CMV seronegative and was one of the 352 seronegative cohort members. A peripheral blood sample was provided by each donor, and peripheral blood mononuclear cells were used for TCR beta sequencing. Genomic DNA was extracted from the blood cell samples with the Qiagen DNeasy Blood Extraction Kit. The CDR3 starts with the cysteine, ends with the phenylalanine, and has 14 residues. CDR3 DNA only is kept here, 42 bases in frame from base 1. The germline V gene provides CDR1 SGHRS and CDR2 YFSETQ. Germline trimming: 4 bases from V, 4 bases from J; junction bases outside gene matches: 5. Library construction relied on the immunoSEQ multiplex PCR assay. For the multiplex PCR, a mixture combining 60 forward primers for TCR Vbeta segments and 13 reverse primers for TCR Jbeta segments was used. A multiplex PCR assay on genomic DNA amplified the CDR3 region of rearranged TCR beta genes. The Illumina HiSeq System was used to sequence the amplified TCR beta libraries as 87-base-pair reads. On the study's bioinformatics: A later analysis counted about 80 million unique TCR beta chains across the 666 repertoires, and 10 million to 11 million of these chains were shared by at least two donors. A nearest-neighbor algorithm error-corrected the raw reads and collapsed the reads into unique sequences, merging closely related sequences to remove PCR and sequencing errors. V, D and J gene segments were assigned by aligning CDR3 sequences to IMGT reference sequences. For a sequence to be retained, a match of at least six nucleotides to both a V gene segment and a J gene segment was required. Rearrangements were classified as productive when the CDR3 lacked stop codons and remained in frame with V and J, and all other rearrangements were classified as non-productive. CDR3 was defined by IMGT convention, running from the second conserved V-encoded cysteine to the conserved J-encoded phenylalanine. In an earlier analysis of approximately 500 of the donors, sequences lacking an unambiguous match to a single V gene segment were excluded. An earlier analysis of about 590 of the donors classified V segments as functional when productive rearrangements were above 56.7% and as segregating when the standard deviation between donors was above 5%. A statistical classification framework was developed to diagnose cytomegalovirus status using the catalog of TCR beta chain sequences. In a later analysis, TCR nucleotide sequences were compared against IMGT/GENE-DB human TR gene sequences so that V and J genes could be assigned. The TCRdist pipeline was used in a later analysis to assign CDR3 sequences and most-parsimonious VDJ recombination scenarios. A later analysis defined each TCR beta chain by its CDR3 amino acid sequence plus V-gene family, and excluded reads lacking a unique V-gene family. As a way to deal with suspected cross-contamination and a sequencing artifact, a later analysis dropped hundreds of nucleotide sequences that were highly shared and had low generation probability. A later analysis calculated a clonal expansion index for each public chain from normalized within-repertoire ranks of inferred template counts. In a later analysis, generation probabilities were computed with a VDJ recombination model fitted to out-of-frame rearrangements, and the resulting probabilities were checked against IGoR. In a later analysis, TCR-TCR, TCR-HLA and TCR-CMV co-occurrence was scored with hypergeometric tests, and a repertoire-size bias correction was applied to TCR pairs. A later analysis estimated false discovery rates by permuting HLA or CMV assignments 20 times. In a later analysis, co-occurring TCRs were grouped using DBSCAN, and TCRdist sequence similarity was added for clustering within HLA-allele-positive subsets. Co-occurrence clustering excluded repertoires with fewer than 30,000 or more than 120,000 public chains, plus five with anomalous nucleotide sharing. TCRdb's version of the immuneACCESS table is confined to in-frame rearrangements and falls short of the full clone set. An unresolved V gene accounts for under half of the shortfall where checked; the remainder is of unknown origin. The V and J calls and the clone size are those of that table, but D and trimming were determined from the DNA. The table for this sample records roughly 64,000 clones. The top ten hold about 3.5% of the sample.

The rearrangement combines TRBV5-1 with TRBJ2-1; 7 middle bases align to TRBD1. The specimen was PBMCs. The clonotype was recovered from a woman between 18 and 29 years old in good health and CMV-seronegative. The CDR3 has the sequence CASSRRQGYNEQFF. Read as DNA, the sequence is TGCGCCAGCAGCCGCCGACAGGGATACAATGAGCAGTTCTTC.